Listed below are T cell receptor beta chains from one sample, sequenced in a study of monozygotic twins with cystic fibrosis. Libraries were prepared by immunoSEQ multiplex PCR; TCRdb keeps only in-frame clonotypes and omits some of them. The sample carries 4,500 to 5,500 clones, approximately 96% recorded once. What was sequenced was blood. The receptors here all came from a boy aged 2 to 10 with cystic fibrosis. The conserved cysteine and the conserved F or W are not part of the CDR3 here. Fields, in order: V gene, CDR3 length, clone size, J gene, CDR3 protein. The size entry is marked missing in some rows and otherwise reads once, few, many or a size class.

TRBV2	12	NA	TRBJ2-7	ASRVGTLTYEQY
TRBV29-1	12	NA	TRBJ1-5	SVVGDSDNQPQH
TRBV7-9	9	once	TRBJ1-1	ASSWAREAF
TRBV2	14	NA	TRBJ1-6	ASRPRLEGARSPLH
TRBV19	15	NA	TRBJ1-5	ASSMDSGPYNPQPQH
TRBV5-8	12	NA	TRBJ2-4	ASSLGWAKNIQY
TRBV20-1	9	NA	TRBJ1-1	SVLQGIEAF
TRBV7-9	15	NA	TRBJ1-1	ASSLDRWGSTNTEAF
TRBV7-8	11	NA	TRBJ2-7	ASSPGDRDEQY
TRBV9	12	NA	TRBJ1-3	ASSVGQGGNTIY
TRBV6-6	9	NA	TRBJ2-5	ASSYSAAQY
TRBV9	13	NA	TRBJ2-7	ASSPRGGGGYEQY
TRBV5-6	12	NA	TRBJ1-4	ASSFKGVQEKLF
TRBV11-3	14	once	TRBJ1-4	ASSLRSGLFNEKLF
TRBV7-9	15	NA	TRBJ2-2	ASSPRRTGNQAGELF
TRBV7-9	12	NA	TRBJ1-1	ASSLGGSGYGAF
TRBV4-2	14	NA	TRBJ1-5	ASSQDRQGRSQPQH
TRBV10-3	12	NA	TRBJ2-6	AIMVDSGANVLT
TRBV19	11	NA	TRBJ1-2	ASSQDRGNGYT
TRBV4-2	11	NA	TRBJ1-5	ASSQGGNQPQH
TRBV25-1	14	NA	TRBJ2-1	ASSEHRDRGHNEQF